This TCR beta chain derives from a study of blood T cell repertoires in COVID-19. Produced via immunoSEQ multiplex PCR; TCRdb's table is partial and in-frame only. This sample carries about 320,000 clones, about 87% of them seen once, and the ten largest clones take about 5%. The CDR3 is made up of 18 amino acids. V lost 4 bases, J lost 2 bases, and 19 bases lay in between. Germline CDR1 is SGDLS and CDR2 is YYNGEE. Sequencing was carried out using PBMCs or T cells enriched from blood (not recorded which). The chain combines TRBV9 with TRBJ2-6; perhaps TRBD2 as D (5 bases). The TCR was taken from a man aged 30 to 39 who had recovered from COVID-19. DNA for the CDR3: TGTGCCAGCAGCTTAACCACCAGCGGAGGAGCTGGGGCCAACGTCCTGACTTTC. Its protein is CASSLTTSGGAGANVLTF.